Listed here are 25 T cell receptor beta chains from one sample, sequenced in a study of T-cell memory formation after mild COVID-19. MiXCR was run by TCRdb on the 5' RACE reads, yielding one entry per CDR3 protein. The sample holds 350,000 to 450,000 distinct CDR3 sequences, roughly 26% seen once. Source material: PBMCs or a T cell subset sorted from them (not recorded which). The receptor set was obtained from an adult woman who had mild COVID-19 (a few samples of this study predate the infection). Cell type and time point are not known.

This sequence joins TRBV5-1 and TRBJ2-7; D is uncertain. CDR1 is SGHRS, CDR2 YFSETQ, per germline. This CDR3 has 12 residues. V gave up 3 bases and J gave up 5 bases, with 9 bases separating them. CDR3 loop: CASSWAQDEQYF. Here the CDR3 DNA reads TGCGCCAGCAGCTGGGCCCAGGACGAGCAGTACTTC. The full variable domain, rest sourced from reference TRBV5-1 and TRBJ2-7, is KAGVTQTPRYLIKTRGQQVTLSCSPISGHRSVSWYQQTPGQGLQFLFEYFSETQRNKGNFPGRFSGRQFSNSRSEMNVSTLELGDSALYLCASSWAQDEQYFGPGTRLTVT.

The genes are TRBV5-1 and TRBJ2-7, with D possibly being TRBD2 (6 bases). V shed 0 bases and J shed 4 bases, with 11 bases lying between them. The CDR3 sequence is 14 residues long. Germline lookup yields CDR1 SGHRS and CDR2 YFSETQ. The CDR3 DNA reads TGCGCCAGCAGCTTGGGCGGGGACCTTTACGAGCAGTACTTC. It codes for CASSLGGDLYEQYF.

This clonotype was seen a few times. The chain recombines TRBV29-1 with TRBJ2-7; TRBD2 might be the D (7 bases). CDR3 length equals 13 residues. The germline CDR1 and CDR2 sequences are SQVTM and ANQGSEA. Trimming cost V 5 bases and J 3 bases, with 14 bases left between them. The CDR3 loop reads CSVLNGGLYEQYF. DNA of the CDR3: TGCAGCGTTTTAAACGGGGGGCTCTACGAGCAGTACTTC.

This clonotype has a handful of counts. The chain combines TRBV12-3 or TRBV12-4 with TRBJ2-3; TRBD2 matches at 8 bases. V lost 7 bases, J lost 6 bases, and 21 bases stayed unmatched. This CDR3 spans 18 amino acids. The CDR3 region is CASTPTLGQGLVADTQYF. The CDR3 DNA is TGTGCCAGCACCCCCACCCTAGGCCAGGGACTAGTCGCGGATACGCAGTATTTT.

This clonotype was detected only a few times. This chain joins TRBV4-1 and TRBJ1-1; D not resolved. The ends were cut back, 1 base at V and 0 bases at J, with 9 bases in the middle. Germline assignment: CDR1 MGHRA and CDR2 YSYEKL. The CDR3 is 15 amino acids. Written as DNA, the CDR3 is TGCGCCAGCAGCCAAGGCATAGGGCTGAACACTGAAGCTTTCTTT. Its protein is CASSQGIGLNTEAFF.

The chain links TRBV9 to TRBJ1-2; D perhaps matches TRBD1 (5 bases). Germline V lookup: CDR1 SGDLS, CDR2 YYNGEE. The germline V and J ends were trimmed by 0 bases and 9 bases, with 24 bases remaining between them. The CDR3 covers 17 residues. Here the CDR3 DNA reads TGTGCCAGCAGCGTAGTCGATGACACCAGAAGACAGCATCGCTACACCTTC. Its translation: CASSVVDDTRRQHRYTF. Based on the CDR3 plus reference TRBV9 and TRBJ1-2, the full variable domain is DSGVTQTPKHLITATGQRVTLRCSPRSGDLSVYWYQQSLDQGLQFLIQYYNGEERAKGNILERFSAQQFPDLHSELNLSSLELGDSALYFCASSVVDDTRRQHRYTFGSGTRLTVV.

This clonotype was counted ten times or more. The V gene is TRBV6-2 or TRBV6-3, the J gene TRBJ2-3; D gene uncertain. Germline V CDR1 and CDR2: MNHEY, SVGEGT. There are 16 residues in the CDR3. The V gene lost 2 bases and the J gene lost 6 bases, with 18 bases spanning the gap. The DNA for the CDR3 is TGTGCCAGCAGTTACCGAGCCAGGCTATACGCCGATACGCAGTATTTT. As protein: CASSYRARLYADTQYF.

The V and J genes are TRBV20-1 and TRBJ2-7; TRBD2 might be the D (6 bases). CDR3 length equals 14 residues. V was cut by 1 base and J by 1 base, with 11 bases left in between. The germline gives CDR1 DFQATT, CDR2 SNEGSKA (reference sequence). The CDR3 DNA sequence: TGCAGTGCTAGAGTTGGGGGGAGATCCTACGAGCAGTACTTC. Its translation: CSARVGGRSYEQYF.

The rearrangement links TRBV29-1 to TRBJ2-1; 11 positions match TRBD2. The CDR3 is made up of 14 amino acids. The junction had 6 bases not matched to a gene; V was cut back by 7 bases and J by 4 bases. Germline assignment: CDR1 SQVTM and CDR2 ANQGSEA. The CDR3 DNA sequence: TGCAGCGGAAAACTAGCGGGAGCTTACAATGAGCAGTTCTTC. Translation gives CSGKLAGAYNEQFF.

This clonotype showed up just a few times. The chain uses TRBV12-3 or TRBV12-4 and TRBJ2-5; 7 bases align to TRBD2. The V gene end was trimmed by 6 bases and the J gene end by 0 bases; junction bases not matched to a gene: 7. The CDR3 is made up of 15 amino acids. The CDR3, as DNA: TGTGCCAGCAGGTTCGGGAGCGGGGACCAAGAGACCCAGTACTTC. This codes for CASRFGSGDQETQYF.

This clonotype was counted a few times. This chain connects TRBV5-5 to TRBJ1-4; D not resolved. The CDR3 runs 17 residues. The V and J ends lost 0 bases and 0 bases respectively, with 12 bases between them. Germline V CDR1 and CDR2: SGHKS, YYEKEE (reference sequence). Here the CDR3 reads CASSLGISGATNEKLFF. The CDR3 bases are TGTGCCAGCAGCTTGGGCATCTCCGGAGCAACTAATGAAAAACTGTTTTTT.

This clonotype was picked up a small number of times. The chain uses TRBV30 and TRBJ1-2; possible D gene TRBD1, 6 bases. Trimming left V 0 bases short and J 5 bases short, with 16 bases between. Germline V gene lookup returns CDR1 GTSNPN and CDR2 SVGIG (reference sequence). The CDR3 has 15 amino acids. CDR3 residues: CAWSVWTAGAYGYTF. DNA of the CDR3: TGTGCCTGGAGTGTCTGGACTGCGGGGGCGTATGGCTACACCTTC.

The chain combines TRBV20-1 with TRBJ2-7; D remains ambiguous. The germline V gene encodes CDR1 DFQATT and CDR2 SNEGSKA (reference sequence). The CDR3 contains 13 residues. Trimming shortened V by 3 bases and J by 3 bases, and 12 bases separated the two germline ends. This chain's CDR3 is CSASPEADYEQYF. The CDR3 DNA is TGCAGTGCTAGCCCCGAGGCAGACTACGAGCAGTACTTC.

This clonotype occurred a few times. The rearrangement joins TRBV12-3 or TRBV12-4 to TRBJ2-6; 7 bases align to TRBD1. This CDR3 region has 18 residues. Trimming cost V 7 bases and J 0 bases; bases outside gene matches: 12. In nucleotides, the CDR3 is TGTGCCAGCACTCTGGGTACAGGGGTCCTCTCTGGGGCCAACGTCCTGACTTTC. Amino acids: CASTLGTGVLSGANVLTF.

This clonotype was counted between two and nine times. CDR3 bases: TGTGCCAGCAGCTCAAGATTCGGCAGTAACTATGGCTACACCTTC. Translating it yields CASSSRFGSNYGYTF. This rearrangement joins TRBV12-3 or TRBV12-4 to TRBJ1-2; D call uncertain. This CDR3 contains 15 residues. V shed 6 bases and J shed 1 base, with 15 bases lying between them.

This clonotype was seen only a few times. The chain has TRBV14 and TRBJ2-5; 8 bases are a match to TRBD2. V trimming: 0 bases; J trimming: 4 bases; junction bases outside the gene matches: 4. CDR1 is SGHDN and CDR2 is FVKESK in the germline V gene. This CDR3 spans 15 amino acids. The CDR3 reads CASSQEWTSRETQYF. The CDR3 DNA is TGTGCCAGCAGCCAAGAGTGGACTAGCAGAGAGACCCAGTACTTC.

This chain joins TRBV5-5 and TRBJ1-4; D ambiguous. CDR3 length: 14 amino acids. Trimming shortened V by 0 bases and J by 5 bases, and 8 bases separated the two germline ends. CDR1 and CDR2 from the germline V gene are SGHKS and YYEKEE (reference sequence). CDR3 protein: CASSLGRGNEKLFF. CDR3 DNA sequence: TGTGCCAGCAGCTTGGGGAGAGGGAATGAAAAACTGTTTTTT.

V usage is TRBV5-1 and J usage is TRBJ2-7; the match to TRBD2 covers 9 bases. The CDR3 contains 13 residues. The V and J ends lost 9 bases and 2 bases, in that order; junction bases with no gene match: 6. Germline-derived CDR1 and CDR2 are SGHRS and YFSETQ. The DNA for the CDR3 is TGCGCCACCAGACTAGCGGCCGCCTACGAGCAGTACTTC. This gives the protein CATRLAAAYEQYF.

This clonotype turned up a few times. This chain uses TRBV20-1 with TRBJ1-1, with 7 bases aligning to TRBD1. Unmatched junction bases numbered 3, after V lost 3 bases and J lost 5 bases. Per germline, CDR1 DFQATT and CDR2 SNEGSKA (reference sequence). The CDR3 sequence is 12 residues long. The CDR3 sequence: CSAREQGTEAFF. The CDR3 DNA follows: TGCAGTGCTAGGGAACAGGGGACTGAAGCTTTCTTT.

This clonotype occurred once. This chain uses TRBV30 with TRBJ2-7, with 7 bases matching TRBD1. This CDR3 comprises 14 residues. Germline CDR1 GTSNPN, CDR2 SVGIG (reference sequence). Germline trimming cut 1 base from V and 5 bases from J; bases unmatched to any gene: 8. The CDR3 sequence: CAWSDPGGRDEQYF. As DNA, the CDR3 is TGTGCCTGGAGTGACCCAGGGGGAAGAGACGAGCAGTACTTC. Based on the CDR3 plus reference TRBV30 and TRBJ2-7, the full variable domain is SQTIHQWPATLVQPVGSPLSLECTVEGTSNPNLYWYRQAAGRGLQLLFYSVGIGQISSEVPQNLSASRPQDRQFILSSKKLLLSDSGFYLCAWSDPGGRDEQYFGPGTRLTVT.

Many counts were recorded for this clonotype. The chain has TRBV2 and TRBJ2-2; D might be TRBD2 (5 bases). V was cut by 6 bases and J by 0 bases, with 11 bases left in between. The germline gives CDR1 SNHLY, CDR2 FYNNEI. This CDR3 has 15 amino acids. The CDR3 sequence is CASRPQRANTGELFF. In nucleotides, the CDR3 is TGTGCCAGCAGGCCCCAGAGGGCGAACACCGGGGAGCTGTTTTTT. The complete variable domain, with remaining parts taken from reference TRBV2 and TRBJ2-2, reads EPEVTQTPSHQVTQMGQEVILRCVPISNHLYFYWYRQILGQKVEFLVSFYNNEISEKSEIFDDQFSVERPDGSNFTLKIRSTKLEDSAMYFCASRPQRANTGELFFGEGSRLTVL.

This clonotype was detected a few times. This chain joins TRBV7-7 and TRBJ1-1; 10 bases agree with TRBD1. Losses at the gene ends were 5 bases for V and 6 bases for J; bases not matched to a gene: 3. CDR1 SSHAT and CDR2 FNYEAQ come from the germline V gene (reference sequence). CDR3 length equals 13 residues. For the CDR3, the DNA is TGTGCCAGCAGCCAAGGGACAGGGGCTGAAGCTTTCTTT. Protein product: CASSQGTGAEAFF. The full variable domain, its missing parts supplied by reference TRBV7-7 and TRBJ1-1, is GAGVSQSPRYKVTKRGQDVTLRCDPISSHATLYWYQQALGQGPEFLTYFNYEAQPDKSGLPSDRFSAERPEGSISTLTIQRTEQRDSAMYRCASSQGTGAEAFFGQGTRLTVV.

This clonotype was seen a few times. The chain links TRBV10-3 to TRBJ2-3, with no clear D. The CDR3 has 11 amino acids. CDR1 is ENHRY and CDR2 is SYGVKD in the germline V gene. The V end was cut by 1 base, the J end by 7 bases, with 3 bases between. CDR3 in amino acids: CAISEFYTQYF. The CDR3 DNA follows: TGTGCCATCAGTGAGTTTTATACGCAGTATTTT.

The CDR3 spells CASSYSFDVAGPSTDTQYF. CDR3 coding DNA: TGTGCCAGCAGTTACTCGTTTGATGTAGCGGGACCTAGCACAGATACGCAGTATTTT. The chain is built from TRBV6-5 and TRBJ2-3; 8 bases agree with TRBD2. Germline values: CDR1 MNHEY, CDR2 SVGAGI. V lost 0 bases, J lost 0 bases, and 11 bases stayed unmatched. This CDR3 contains 19 residues.

This clonotype was found a few times. The rearrangement uses TRBV5-1 and TRBJ2-3; no clear D. Germline V gives CDR1 SGHRS, CDR2 YFSETQ. This CDR3 region has 13 residues. The V and J ends lost 5 bases and 2 bases respectively, with 9 bases between them. The CDR3 region has the DNA TGCGCCAGCAGATCGTCCGCCACAGATACGCAGTATTTT. Residues: CASRSSATDTQYF. Filled out from reference TRBV5-1 and TRBJ2-3, the complete variable domain reads KAGVTQTPRYLIKTRGQQVTLSCSPISGHRSVSWYQQTPGQGLQFLFEYFSETQRNKGNFPGRFSGRQFSNSRSEMNVSTLELGDSALYLCASRSSATDTQYFGPGTRLTVL.